This T cell receptor (beta chain) was recovered during a study of blood T cell repertoires in COVID-19. Study background: Italy, Spain and the United States were the sources of the convalescent and acute COVID-19 samples. The cDNA or gDNA used as material had been derived from T cells, B-cell-depleted T cells, or PBMCs.

Trimming stripped 8 bases from V and 5 bases from J, with 20 bases between. The CDR3 is 15 amino acids. Germline V gene sequence: CDR1 MNHEY, CDR2 SVGAGI. In the source study's methods: Amplified reference gene primers provided the basis for estimating nucleated cell counts. Only in-frame clones appear in the TCRdb table, and some are missing; sequencing was by immunoSEQ multiplex PCR. V and J calls and clone size are given by that table; D and trimming were obtained from the DNA. The sample records approximately 99,000 clones, about four fifths being singletons. The clonotype comes from an older man with active or convalescent COVID-19. Sequenced material: peripheral blood. The V and J genes are TRBV6-5 and TRBJ2-3; D may be TRBD1 (6 bases). The CDR3 spells CASQAQGRERDTQYF. As DNA, the CDR3 is TGTGCCAGCCAAGCACAGGGTAGGGAGCGAGATACGCAGTATTTT.